This T cell receptor beta chain was sequenced in a study of early T cells in non-severe SARS-CoV-2 infection. This clonotype was seen more than once but under ten times. Unique molecular identifiers were affixed to single, distinct cDNA molecules. TCRdb re-analysed the 5' RACE reads in MiXCR, keeping a single row per CDR3 protein. This sample has tens of thousands of distinct CDR3 sequences, with more than 7% found just once. CDR1 and CDR2 from the germline V gene are LGHDT and YNNKEL (reference sequence). Trimming left V 4 bases short and J 7 bases short, with 19 bases between. There are 15 residues in the CDR3.

The clonotype comes from an adult who was a healthcare worker with PCR-confirmed SARS-CoV-2 infection or an uninfected control (not recorded which). Input material: whole blood. The V gene is TRBV3-1, the J gene TRBJ1-1; maybe TRBD1 (5 bases). CDR3 DNA: TGTGCCAGCAGCCTGGGATGGGAGACAGTGAATGAAGCTTTCTTT. Its protein product is CASSLGWETVNEAFF.